This T cell receptor (beta chain) was found in a study of T-cell memory formation after mild COVID-19. About the study: Clustering of TCRs was largely donor specific.

Overall study findings and caveats: CD4+ contracting clones were found mainly in CM and EM, and CD8+ ones in EMRA. Researchers found some responding clones in pre-infection memory, a sign that cross-reactive memory joined.

This clonotype was detected a few times. Its antigen remains unidentified. TCRdb recomputed calls from the 5' RACE reads with MiXCR, one row per CDR3 protein. The sample records about 620,000 distinct CDR3 sequences, approximately 18% being singletons. This TCR derives from an adult woman who had mild COVID-19 (a few samples of this study predate the infection). Cell type and time point are not known. Sequences were obtained from PBMCs or a T cell subset sorted from them (not recorded which).

CDR3 DNA: TGTGCCAGCAGTTACTTAGGACAGGGGGCGGGGGAGCAGTTCTTC. It codes for CASSYLGQGAGEQFF. The chain is built from TRBV27 and TRBJ2-1, with TRBD1 matching 11 bases. The CDR3 consists of 15 residues. CDR1 and CDR2 from the germline V gene are MNHEY and SMNVEV (reference sequence). V shed 4 bases and J 10 bases; nucleotides not matched to a gene: 9.